These T cell receptor beta chains were read from a single sample in a study of response to subunit inactivated influenza vaccine. TCRdb independently ran MiXCR on the RT-PCR reads; one entry per CDR3 protein. Of more than 450,000 distinct CDR3 sequences listed, about 11% were seen once; the top ten hold around 10%. The same specimen was also included in a second study, on T cells expressing NK-cell markers.

The material sequenced was PBMCs from blood, taken on the day of vaccination. These receptors came from a man between 45 and 60 years old who received an inactivated influenza vaccine. Each CDR3 is given with its conserved first and last residue. A D gene is named only where the DNA matches it firmly. A clone size is listed for some rows: how often the clone was seen (once, few, many), or a class if it is expanded.

d_call,v_call,clone_size,j_call,cdr3_aa,cdr3_nt
-,TRBV12-3/TRBV12-4,few,TRBJ2-3,CASRAGASTDTQYF,TGTGCCAGCAGGGCAGGGGCGAGCACAGATACGCAGTATTTT
-,TRBV6-5,few,TRBJ2-1,CASSYSVRYNEQFF,TGTGCCAGCAGTTACTCGGTCAGATACAATGAGCAGTTCTTC
-,TRBV19,many,TRBJ2-7,CASSNIWGSGNSYEQYF,TGTGCCAGTAGTAATATCTGGGGTAGCGGAAACTCCTACGAGCAGTACTTC
-,TRBV12-3/TRBV12-4,few,TRBJ1-3,CASTRTSAGNTIYF,TGTGCCAGCACCCGGACAAGTGCTGGAAACACCATATATTTT
-,TRBV5-1,few,TRBJ1-2,CASSHVRTTGYTF,TGCGCCAGCAGCCATGTCCGGACAACTGGCTACACCTTC
-,TRBV6-1,few,TRBJ1-1,CASTLSRLNTEAFF,TGTGCCAGCACTCTCTCCAGATTGAACACTGAAGCTTTCTTT
-,TRBV13,-,TRBJ2-2,CASSFRRGKIGELFF,TGTGCCAGCAGCTTTCGGAGGGGTAAAATAGGGGAGCTGTTTTTT
-,TRBV20-1,-,TRBJ2-1,CSASETANEQFF,TGCAGTGCTAGTGAGACGGCTAATGAGCAGTTCTTC
-,TRBV5-1,few,TRBJ1-5,CASSSDVSNQPQHF,TGCGCCAGCAGCTCAGACGTAAGCAATCAGCCCCAGCATTTT
TRBD2,TRBV20-1,-,TRBJ2-7,CSAIAGVKYEQYF,TGCAGTGCTATAGCGGGAGTAAAGTACGAGCAGTACTTC
-,TRBV3-1,many,TRBJ2-1,CASSPQPGLALNEQFF,TGTGCCAGCAGCCCCCAACCGGGACTGGCCCTCAATGAGCAGTTCTTC
-,TRBV28,once,TRBJ2-7,CASSPSRGQGGYEQYF,TGTGCCAGCAGCCCATCCCGGGGGCAGGGAGGCTACGAGCAGTACTTC
TRBD1,TRBV6-1,few,TRBJ2-7,CASTRQGGTYEQYF,TGTGCCAGCACCAGACAGGGTGGAACCTACGAGCAGTACTTC
-,TRBV7-2,medium-sized,TRBJ2-5,CASSIQETQYF,TGTGCCAGCAGCATACAAGAGACCCAGTACTTC
TRBD1,TRBV7-2,few,TRBJ2-3,CASSLRQGDTDTQYF,TGTGCCAGCAGCTTACGACAGGGGGACACAGATACGCAGTATTTT
TRBD2,TRBV7-2,few,TRBJ2-1,CASSFGGGGYNEQFF,TGTGCCAGCAGCTTCGGCGGGGGGGGTTACAATGAGCAGTTCTTC
TRBD2,TRBV5-1,-,TRBJ2-5,CASSLQTSGGQETQYF,TGCGCCAGCAGCCTACAAACTAGCGGGGGCCAAGAGACCCAGTACTTC
-,TRBV7-9,-,TRBJ2-7,CASSPIDTLGGIEQYF,TGTGCCAGCAGCCCTATCGACACCCTTGGAGGGATCGAGCAGTACTTC
TRBD1,TRBV5-1,-,TRBJ2-3,CASSLGDSFLQYF,TGCGCCAGCAGCTTAGGGGACAGCTTTTTGCAGTATTTT
TRBD1,TRBV15,-,TRBJ2-5,CATSRAPTTGQETQYF,TGTGCCACCAGCAGAGCGCCCACGACAGGGCAAGAGACCCAGTACTTC
TRBD2,TRBV5-1,few,TRBJ2-1,CASAEQGLGPNEQFF,TGCGCCAGCGCCGAGCAGGGACTAGGCCCCAATGAGCAGTTCTTC
-,TRBV24-1,-,TRBJ2-7,CATSDRNTGPGYEQYF,TGTGCCACCAGTGATCGGAACACTGGGCCGGGGTACGAGCAGTACTTC
TRBD2,TRBV28,many,TRBJ2-1,CASSLQLAGGLSYNEQFF,TGTGCCAGCAGTTTACAACTAGCGGGGGGGCTTTCCTACAATGAGCAGTTCTTC
TRBD2,TRBV25-1,-,TRBJ2-7,CASRAGGHEQYF,TGTGCCAGCAGGGCGGGGGGCCACGAGCAGTACTTC
-,TRBV7-9,-,TRBJ2-1,CASGRIGYEQFF,TGTGCCAGCGGTCGAATTGGTTATGAGCAGTTCTTC
TRBD2,TRBV7-2,-,TRBJ2-1,CASSLGGRAGNEQFF,TGTGCCAGCAGCTTAGGCGGGAGGGCCGGAAATGAGCAGTTCTTC
-,TRBV12-3/TRBV12-4,many,TRBJ2-1,CASSLRLGLNEQFF,TGTGCCAGCAGTTTAAGGCTGGGCCTCAATGAGCAGTTCTTC
-,TRBV7-9,-,TRBJ2-3,CASSVKGTDTQYF,TGTGCCAGCAGCGTTAAGGGGACAGATACGCAGTATTTT
TRBD1,TRBV20-1,few,TRBJ2-7,CSASHLPGQSYEQYF,TGCAGTGCTAGTCACCTTCCGGGACAGTCGTACGAGCAGTACTTC
TRBD1,TRBV4-3,-,TRBJ2-5,CASSQEQGATQYF,TGCGCCAGCAGCCAAGAACAGGGGGCGACCCAGTACTTC
-,TRBV7-2,few,TRBJ2-7,CASSLMGLRSYEQYF,TGTGCCAGCAGCTTAATGGGACTCCGCTCCTACGAGCAGTACTTC
TRBD1,TRBV5-1,few,TRBJ1-1,CASNGQGTEAFF,TGCGCCAGCAACGGACAGGGTACTGAAGCTTTCTTT
-,TRBV12-3/TRBV12-4,few,TRBJ1-5,CASSLRWDKGQPQHF,TGTGCCAGCAGTTTACGGTGGGACAAGGGTCAGCCCCAGCATTTT
TRBD1,TRBV19,-,TRBJ2-2,CASSPRDRGRIGELFF,TGTGCCAGTAGTCCTCGGGACAGGGGGCGCATCGGGGAGCTGTTTTTT
-,TRBV5-6,-,TRBJ1-5,CASSFWGSNQPQHF,TGTGCCAGCAGCTTCTGGGGTAGCAATCAGCCCCAGCATTTT
-,TRBV12-3/TRBV12-4,-,TRBJ2-2,CASSSGVLSLGELFF,TGTGCCAGCAGTTCGGGGGTGTTGAGTTTAGGGGAGCTGTTTTTT
-,TRBV12-3/TRBV12-4,many,TRBJ1-5,CASSLGGHSNQPQHF,TGTGCCAGCAGTTTAGGGGGACATAGCAATCAGCCCCAGCATTTT
-,TRBV20-1,medium-sized,TRBJ2-4,CSATGGGGNIQYF,TGCAGTGCTACCGGAGGAGGGGGAAACATTCAGTACTTC
-,TRBV11-3,-,TRBJ2-5,CASSPGAGAQETQYF,TGTGCCAGCAGCCCCGGGGCGGGGGCTCAAGAGACCCAGTACTTC
-,TRBV10-3,-,TRBJ2-2,CAISEVGQGNTGELFF,TGTGCCATCAGTGAAGTCGGGCAGGGGAACACCGGGGAGCTGTTTTTT
-,TRBV4-2,-,TRBJ2-6,CASSQEKVGRANVLTF,TGTGCCAGCAGCCAAGAGAAGGTAGGAAGGGCCAACGTCCTGACTTTC
TRBD1,TRBV3-1,few,TRBJ2-7,CASSQVKGAVSYEQYF,TGTGCCAGCAGCCAAGTTAAGGGGGCAGTCTCCTACGAGCAGTACTTC
TRBD2,TRBV12-3/TRBV12-4,once,TRBJ2-5,CASSFLREAQETQYF,TGTGCCAGCAGTTTTTTGCGGGAGGCCCAAGAGACCCAGTACTTC
-,TRBV20-1,-,TRBJ1-1,CSAREGTKNTEAFF,TGCAGTGCTAGGGAGGGGACTAAGAACACTGAAGCTTTCTTT
TRBD2,TRBV27,-,TRBJ2-7,CASSPLAGATEQYF,TGTGCCAGCAGTCCTCTAGCGGGGGCCACCGAGCAGTACTTC
-,TRBV12-3/TRBV12-4,few,TRBJ2-5,CASSLGGVFQETQYF,TGTGCCAGCAGTTTAGGGGGGGTCTTCCAAGAGACCCAGTACTTC
TRBD1,TRBV25-1,-,TRBJ1-5,CASSPSDRGHQPQHF,TGTGCCAGTTCCCCCTCGGACAGGGGGCATCAGCCCCAGCATTTT
-,TRBV7-6,few,TRBJ1-6,CASSLEGGRGGNSPLHF,TGTGCCAGCAGCTTAGAGGGGGGCCGCGGAGGCAATTCACCCCTCCACTTT